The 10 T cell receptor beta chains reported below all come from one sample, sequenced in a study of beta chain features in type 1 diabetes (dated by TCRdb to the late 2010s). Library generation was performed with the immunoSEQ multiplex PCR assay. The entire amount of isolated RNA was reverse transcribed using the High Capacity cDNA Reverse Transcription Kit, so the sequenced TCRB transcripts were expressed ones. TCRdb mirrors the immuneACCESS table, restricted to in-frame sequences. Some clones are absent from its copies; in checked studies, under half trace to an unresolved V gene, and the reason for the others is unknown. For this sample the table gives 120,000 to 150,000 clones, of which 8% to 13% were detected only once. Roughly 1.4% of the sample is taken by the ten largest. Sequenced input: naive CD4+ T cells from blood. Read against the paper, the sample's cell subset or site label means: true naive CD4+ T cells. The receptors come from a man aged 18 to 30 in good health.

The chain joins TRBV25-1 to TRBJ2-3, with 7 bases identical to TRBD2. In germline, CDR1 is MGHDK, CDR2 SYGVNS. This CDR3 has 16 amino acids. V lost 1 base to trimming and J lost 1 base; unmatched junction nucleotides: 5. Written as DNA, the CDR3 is TGTGCCAGCAGTGAATGGGGGGGTTTCGGCACAGATACGCAGTATTTT. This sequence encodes CASSEWGGFGTDTQYF.

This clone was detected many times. CDR3 sequence: CASSEGVSIQYF. The CDR3, as DNA: TGTGCCAGCTCAGAGGGAGTAAGCATTCAGTACTTC. The chain carries TRBV6-5 and TRBJ2-4, with D possibly being TRBD2 (5 bases). Looked up from germline, CDR1 is MNHEY and CDR2 is SVGAGI. CDR3 length: 12 residues. V was clipped by 8 bases and J by 9 bases, with 14 bases between them.

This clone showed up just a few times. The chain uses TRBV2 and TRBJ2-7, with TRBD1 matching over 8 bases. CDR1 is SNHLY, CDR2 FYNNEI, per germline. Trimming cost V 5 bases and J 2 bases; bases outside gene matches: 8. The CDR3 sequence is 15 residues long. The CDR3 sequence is CASSPTGGSPYEQYF. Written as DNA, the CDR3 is TGTGCCAGCAGTCCTACAGGGGGTTCTCCCTACGAGCAGTACTTC.

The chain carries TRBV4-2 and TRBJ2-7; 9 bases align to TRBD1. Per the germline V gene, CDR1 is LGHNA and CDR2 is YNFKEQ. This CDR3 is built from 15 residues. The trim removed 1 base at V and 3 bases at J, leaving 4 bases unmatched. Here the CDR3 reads CASSQGQGVGYEQYF. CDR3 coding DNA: TGTGCCAGCAGCCAAGGACAGGGGGTTGGCTACGAGCAGTACTTC.

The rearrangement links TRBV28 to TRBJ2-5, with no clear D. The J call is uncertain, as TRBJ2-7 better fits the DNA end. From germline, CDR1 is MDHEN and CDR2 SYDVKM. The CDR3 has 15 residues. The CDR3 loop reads CASSLSPRLAYEQYF. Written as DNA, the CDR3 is TGTGCCAGCAGTTTAAGCCCACGGTTAGCCTACGAGCAGTACTTC.

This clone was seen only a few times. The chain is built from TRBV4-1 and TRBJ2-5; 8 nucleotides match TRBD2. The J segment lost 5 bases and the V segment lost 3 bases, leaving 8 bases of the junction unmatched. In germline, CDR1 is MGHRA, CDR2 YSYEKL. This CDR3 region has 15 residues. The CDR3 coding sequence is TGCGCCAGCAGCCAGTCCGGGGGGGCCGGGGAGACCCAGTACTTC. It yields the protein CASSQSGGAGETQYF.

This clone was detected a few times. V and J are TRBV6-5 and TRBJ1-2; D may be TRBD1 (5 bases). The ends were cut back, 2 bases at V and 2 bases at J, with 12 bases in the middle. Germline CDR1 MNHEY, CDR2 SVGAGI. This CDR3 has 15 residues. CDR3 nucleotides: TGTGCCAGCAGTTACCACAGGAGAACGAACTATGGCTACACCTTC. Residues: CASSYHRRTNYGYTF.

Here the CDR3 reads CASSLAGSSYEQYF. In DNA, the CDR3 is TGTGCCAGCAGCTTAGCGGGGAGCTCCTACGAGCAGTACTTC. V gene TRBV11-2 combines with J gene TRBJ2-7; D might be TRBD2 (5 bases). Between the trimmed V and J ends, which lost 1 base and 0 bases, there was a span of 7 bases. Germline V lookup: CDR1 SGHAT, CDR2 FQNNGV. The CDR3 is made up of 14 amino acids.

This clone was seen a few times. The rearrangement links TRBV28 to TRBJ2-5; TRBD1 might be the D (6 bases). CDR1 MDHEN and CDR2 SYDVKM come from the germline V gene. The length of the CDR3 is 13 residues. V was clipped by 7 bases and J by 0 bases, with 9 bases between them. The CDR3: CASIRGYQETQYF. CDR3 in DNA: TGTGCCAGCATTAGGGGGTACCAAGAGACCCAGTACTTC.

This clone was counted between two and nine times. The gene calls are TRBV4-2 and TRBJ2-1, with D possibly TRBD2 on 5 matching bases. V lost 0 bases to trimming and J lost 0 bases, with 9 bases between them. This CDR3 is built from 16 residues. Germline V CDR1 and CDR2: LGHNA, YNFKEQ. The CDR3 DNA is TGTGCCAGCAGCCAAGATAGAAGCGGCTCCTACAATGAGCAGTTCTTC. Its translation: CASSQDRSGSYNEQFF.